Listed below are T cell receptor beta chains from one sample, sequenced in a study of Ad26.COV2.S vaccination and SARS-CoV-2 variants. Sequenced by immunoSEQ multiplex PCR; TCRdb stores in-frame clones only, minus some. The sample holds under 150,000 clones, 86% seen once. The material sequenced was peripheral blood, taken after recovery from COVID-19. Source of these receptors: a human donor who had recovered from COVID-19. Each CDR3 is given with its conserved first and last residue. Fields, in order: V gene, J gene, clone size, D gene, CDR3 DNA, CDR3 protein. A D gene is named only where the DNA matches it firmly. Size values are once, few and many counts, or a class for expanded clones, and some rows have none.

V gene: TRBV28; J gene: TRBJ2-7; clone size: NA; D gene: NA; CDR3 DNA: TGTGCCAGCAGCTCGGACGGAAGCTCCTACGAGCAGTACTTC; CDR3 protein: CASSSDGSSYEQYF
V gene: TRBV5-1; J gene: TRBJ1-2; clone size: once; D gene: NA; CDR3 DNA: TGCGCCAGCAGCTTGGCGAGGGGGGATTATGGCTACACCTTC; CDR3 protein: CASSLARGDYGYTF
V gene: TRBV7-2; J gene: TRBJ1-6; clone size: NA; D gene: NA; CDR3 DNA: TGTGCCAGCAGCTTAGAACAGGGCACACCCCTCCACTTT; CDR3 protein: CASSLEQGTPLHF
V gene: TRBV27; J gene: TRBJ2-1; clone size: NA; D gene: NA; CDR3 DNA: TGTGCCAGCAGTTTTAGGGGGAGCTCCTACAATGAGCAGTTCTTC; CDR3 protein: CASSFRGSSYNEQFF
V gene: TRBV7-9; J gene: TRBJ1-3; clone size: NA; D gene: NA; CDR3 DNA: TGTGCCAGCAGCAAACAGGTCCCCTCTGGAAACACCATATATTTT; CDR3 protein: CASSKQVPSGNTIYF
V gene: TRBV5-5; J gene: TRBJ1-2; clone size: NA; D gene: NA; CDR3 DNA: TGTGCCAGCCGTGTCGCCTCCACTAACTATGGCTACACCTTC; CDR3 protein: CASRVASTNYGYTF
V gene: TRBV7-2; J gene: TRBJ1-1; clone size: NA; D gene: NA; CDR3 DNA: TGTGCCAGCAGCCCGCAACCGGAGGGGGGTACTGCTTTCTTT; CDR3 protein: CASSPQPEGGTAFF
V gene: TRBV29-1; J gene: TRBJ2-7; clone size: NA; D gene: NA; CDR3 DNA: TGCAGCGTTTACGGGGACGAGCAGTACTTC; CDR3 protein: CSVYGDEQYF
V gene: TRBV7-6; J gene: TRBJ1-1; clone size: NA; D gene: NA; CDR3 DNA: TGTGCCAGCACAATGACGGTCGAAGCTTTCTTT; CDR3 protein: CASTMTVEAFF
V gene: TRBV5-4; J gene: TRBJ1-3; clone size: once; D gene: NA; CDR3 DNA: TGTGCCAGCAGCTTAGGGGTAGGAGCTGGAAACACCATATATTTT; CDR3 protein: CASSLGVGAGNTIYF
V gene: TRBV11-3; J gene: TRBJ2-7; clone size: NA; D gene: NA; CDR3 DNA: TGTGCCAGCAGCCCACCCAACGTCTCCGAGCAGTACTTC; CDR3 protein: CASSPPNVSEQYF
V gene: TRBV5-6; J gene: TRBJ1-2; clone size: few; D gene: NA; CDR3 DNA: TGTGCCAGCAGCACAGGCCTCTATGGCTACACCTTC; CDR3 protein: CASSTGLYGYTF
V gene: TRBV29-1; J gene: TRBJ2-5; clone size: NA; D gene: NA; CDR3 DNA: TGCAGCGTTGCAGGGGTCCGAATAGAGACCCAGTACTTC; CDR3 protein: CSVAGVRIETQYF
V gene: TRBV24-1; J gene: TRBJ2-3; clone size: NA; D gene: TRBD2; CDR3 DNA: TGTGCCACCAGTGATCCGGGACTAGCGGGGGGAACAGATACGCAGTATTTT; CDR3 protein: CATSDPGLAGGTDTQYF
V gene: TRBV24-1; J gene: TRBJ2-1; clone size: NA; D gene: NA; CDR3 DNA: TGTGCCACCAGTGATCACTACAATGAGCAGTTCTTC; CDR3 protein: CATSDHYNEQFF
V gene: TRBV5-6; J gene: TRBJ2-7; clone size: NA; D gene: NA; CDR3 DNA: TGTGCCAGCAGCTTGTACAGGGCTTACGAGCAGTACTTC; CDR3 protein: CASSLYRAYEQYF
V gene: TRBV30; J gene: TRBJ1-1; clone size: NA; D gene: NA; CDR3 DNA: TGTGCCTGGTCCGGGACGAACACTGAAGCTTTCTTT; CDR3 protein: CAWSGTNTEAFF
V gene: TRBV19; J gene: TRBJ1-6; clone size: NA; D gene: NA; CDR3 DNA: TGTGCCAGTAGTATGGCGGCTTCACCCCTCCACTTT; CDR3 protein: CASSMAASPLHF
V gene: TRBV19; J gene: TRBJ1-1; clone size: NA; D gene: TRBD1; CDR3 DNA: TGTGCCAGTAGTATAGATCTCGGACAGGGAGGTTCCACTGAAGCTTTCTTT; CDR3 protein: CASSIDLGQGGSTEAFF
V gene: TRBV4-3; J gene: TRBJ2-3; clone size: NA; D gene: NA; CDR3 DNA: TGCGCCAGCAGCAGGGAAATTAGCACAGATACGCAGTATTTT; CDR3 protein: CASSREISTDTQYF
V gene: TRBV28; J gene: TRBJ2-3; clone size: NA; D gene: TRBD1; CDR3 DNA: TGTGCCAGCAGTTTTGAGGAGACAGGGGACTCAGATACGCAGTATTTT; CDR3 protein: CASSFEETGDSDTQYF
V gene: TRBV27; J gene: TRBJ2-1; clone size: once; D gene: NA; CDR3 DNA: TGTGCCAGCATGATCCAAGGGTACAATGAGCAGTTCTTC; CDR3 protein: CASMIQGYNEQFF
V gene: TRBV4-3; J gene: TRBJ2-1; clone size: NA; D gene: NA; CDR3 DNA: TGCGCCAGCAGCCAAGATGCGGTGGGATCCTACAATGAGCAGTTCTTC; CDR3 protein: CASSQDAVGSYNEQFF
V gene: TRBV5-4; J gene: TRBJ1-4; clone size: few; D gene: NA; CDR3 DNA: TGTGCCAGCAGCCTCCGGAGGGAGAATGAAAAACTGTTTTTT; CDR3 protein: CASSLRRENEKLFF
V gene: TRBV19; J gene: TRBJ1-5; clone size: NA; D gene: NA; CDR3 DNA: TGTGCCAGTAGACCTAGGGGCACTCAAGGTCAGCCCCAGCATTTT; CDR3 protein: CASRPRGTQGQPQHF
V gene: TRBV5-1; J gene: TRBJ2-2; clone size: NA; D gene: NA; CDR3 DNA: TGCGCCAGCAGCTTGCTTTCGGACATTTCCACCGGGGAGCTGTTTTTT; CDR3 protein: CASSLLSDISTGELFF
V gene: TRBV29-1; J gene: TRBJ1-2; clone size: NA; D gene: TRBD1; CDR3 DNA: TGCAGCGCCCCTGAAGAGGGCAGGGGGCCTGGCTACACCTTC; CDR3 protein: CSAPEEGRGPGYTF
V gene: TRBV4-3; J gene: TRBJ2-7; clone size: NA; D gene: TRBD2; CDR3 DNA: TGCGCCAGCAGCCCCCAGCGGGGTTTAACCTACGAGCAGTACTTC; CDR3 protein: CASSPQRGLTYEQYF
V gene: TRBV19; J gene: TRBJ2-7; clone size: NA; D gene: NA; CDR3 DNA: TGTGCCAGTAGTGCGGGCAGCCTCGAGCAGTACTTC; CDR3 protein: CASSAGSLEQYF
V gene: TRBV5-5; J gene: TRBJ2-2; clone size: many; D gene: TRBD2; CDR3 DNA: TGTGCCAGCAGCCCGACTAGCGGGGGGGCTTGGGCCGGGGAGCTGTTTTTT; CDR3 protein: CASSPTSGGAWAGELFF
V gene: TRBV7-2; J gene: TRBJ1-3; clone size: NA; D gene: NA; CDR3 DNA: TGTGCCAGCAGCTTATGGGGGAATTCTACTGGAAACACCATATATTTT; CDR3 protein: CASSLWGNSTGNTIYF
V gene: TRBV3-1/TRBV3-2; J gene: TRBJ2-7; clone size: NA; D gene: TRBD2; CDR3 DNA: TGTGCCAGCAGCCAAGGACTAGCGGGGGGGAGTGAGCAGTACTTC; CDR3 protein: CASSQGLAGGSEQYF
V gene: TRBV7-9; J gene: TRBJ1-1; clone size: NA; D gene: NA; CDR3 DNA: TGTGCCAGCAGCTCAGCACATCAGGGGTTCTTT; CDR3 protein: CASSSAHQGFF
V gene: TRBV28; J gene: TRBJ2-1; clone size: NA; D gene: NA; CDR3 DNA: TGTGCCAGCGGGCAAGGCAATGAGCAGTTCTTC; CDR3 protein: CASGQGNEQFF
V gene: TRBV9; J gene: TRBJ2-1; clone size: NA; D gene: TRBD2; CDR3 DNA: TGTGCCAGCAGCGGGCTAGCGGGGCCTAATGAGCAGTTCTTC; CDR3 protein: CASSGLAGPNEQFF